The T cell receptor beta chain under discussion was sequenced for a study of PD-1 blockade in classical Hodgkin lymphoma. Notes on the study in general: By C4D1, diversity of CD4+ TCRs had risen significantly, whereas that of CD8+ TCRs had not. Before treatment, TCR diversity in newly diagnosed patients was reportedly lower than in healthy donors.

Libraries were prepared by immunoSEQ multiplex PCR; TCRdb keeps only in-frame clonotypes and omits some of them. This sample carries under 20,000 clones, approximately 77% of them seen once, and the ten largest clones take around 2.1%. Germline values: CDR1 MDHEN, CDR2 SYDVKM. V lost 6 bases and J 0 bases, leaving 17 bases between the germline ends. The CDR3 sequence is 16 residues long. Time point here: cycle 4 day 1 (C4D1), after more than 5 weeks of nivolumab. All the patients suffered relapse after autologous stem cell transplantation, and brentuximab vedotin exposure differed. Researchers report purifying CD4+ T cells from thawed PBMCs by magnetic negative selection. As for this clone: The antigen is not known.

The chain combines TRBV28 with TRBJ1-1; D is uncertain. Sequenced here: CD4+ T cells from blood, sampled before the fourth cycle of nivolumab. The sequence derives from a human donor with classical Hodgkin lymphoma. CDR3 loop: CASSLPTMRMNTEAFF. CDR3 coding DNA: TGTGCCAGCAGCCTCCCGACGATGAGGATGAACACTGAAGCTTTCTTT.